The 28 T cell receptor beta chains below all came from one sample that was sequenced in a study of PD-L1 blockade in urothelial cancer. Time point indicated: pretreatment peripheral blood. Here immunoSEQ multiplex PCR was the method, and the copy in TCRdb shows in-frame clones only, minus some. The table records around 130,000 clones, around 85% of them present only once. Sequencing was performed on PBMCs, taken around atezolizumab (anti-PD-L1) treatment. These TCRs come from a man aged 50-60 years with urothelial cancer.

The J gene is TRBJ2-3, the V gene TRBV11-1; 7 nucleotides agree with TRBD2. CDR3 size: 15 residues. The V segment lost 1 base and the J segment 3 bases; nucleotides outside the gene matches: 4. CDR1 is SGHAT and CDR2 is FQDESV in the germline V gene (reference sequence). The CDR3 bases are TGTGCCAGCAGCTTAGAGGGCGGGAGAACAGATACGCAGTATTTT. This translates into CASSLEGGRTDTQYF.

The CDR3 DNA reads as TGTGCCAGCTCACCCAACGGACAGGGAGGCGGGAAAAAACTGTTTTTT. Translated, it gives CASSPNGQGGGKKLFF. The chain carries TRBV18 and TRBJ1-4, with 8 bases fitting TRBD1. With 3 bases clipped from V and 9 bases from J, the junction kept 12 bases outside the gene matches. Germline loops: CDR1 KGHSH, CDR2 LQKENI. The CDR3 is 16 amino acids. Supplemented by reference TRBV18 and TRBJ1-4, the full variable domain reads NAGVMQNPRHLVRRRGQEARLRCSPMKGHSHVYWYRQLPEEGLKFMVYLQKENIIDESGMPKERFSAEFPKEGPSILRIQQVVRGDSAAYFCASSPNGQGGGKKLFFGSGTQLSVL.

V gene TRBV14 combines with J gene TRBJ1-4; 7 nucleotides match TRBD1. Germline loops: CDR1 SGHDN, CDR2 FVKESK. Trimming cost V 0 bases and J 0 bases; bases outside gene matches: 4. This CDR3 spans 17 amino acids. In DNA, the CDR3 is TGTGCCAGCAGCCAAGATCGCGGGACAGCAACTAATGAAAAACTGTTTTTT. Residues: CASSQDRGTATNEKLFF.

V gene TRBV30 combines with J gene TRBJ1-1; D may be TRBD1 (6 bases). Trimming removed 0 bases at V and 4 bases at J, with 18 bases between. The CDR3 covers 16 residues. Germline values: CDR1 GTSNPN, CDR2 SVGIG (reference sequence). CDR3 DNA sequence: TGTGCCTGGAGTGTACTGGTGACAGGCTGGGTCACTGAAGCTTTCTTT. It specifies CAWSVLVTGWVTEAFF.

The V call is TRBV11-3, the J call TRBJ2-3; possible D gene TRBD2, 5 bases. Germline V CDR1 and CDR2: SGHNT, YENEEA. Trimming took off 5 bases at V and 3 bases at J, with 9 bases between the two ends. CDR3 length: 13 residues. DNA for the CDR3: TGTGCCAGCAGCGCCAGGAGGACAGATACGCAGTATTTT. Protein sequence: CASSARRTDTQYF.

The V gene is TRBV28, the J gene TRBJ2-7; maybe TRBD1 (7 bases). Germline V gene sequence: CDR1 MDHEN, CDR2 SYDVKM. CDR3 length: 15 amino acids. Trimming shortened V by 6 bases and J by 3 bases, and 18 bases separated the two germline ends. The CDR3 loop is CASSPGGGQSYEQYF. The CDR3 DNA follows: TGTGCCAGCAGCCCAGGGGGAGGCCAAAGCTACGAGCAGTACTTC.

This clone was seen ten or more times. The chain employs TRBV2 and TRBJ2-3; TRBD2 matches at 10 bases. The CDR3 loop spans 15 amino acids. Germline lookup yields CDR1 SNHLY and CDR2 FYNNEI. Trimming took 8 bases from V and 2 from J; bases not matched to a gene: 7. CDR3 coding DNA: TGTGCCAGCGGAGCTAGCGGGGGCCCCACAGATACGCAGTATTTT. Protein product: CASGASGGPTDTQYF.

This chain links TRBV7-9 with TRBJ2-3; TRBD2 aligns across 7 bases. J gave up 4 bases and V 7 bases, and 5 bases lay outside the gene matches. Germline values: CDR1 SEHNR, CDR2 FQNEAQ (reference sequence). CDR3 size: 13 residues. The CDR3 spells CASNRGGADTQYF. CDR3 nucleotide sequence: TGTGCCAGCAATCGGGGAGGGGCAGATACGCAGTATTTT.

The chain combines TRBV5-1 with TRBJ1-5; 10 bases map to TRBD1. The germline gives CDR1 SGHRS, CDR2 YFSETQ. Trimming at V came to 4 bases and at J to 5 bases, leaving 3 bases not matched to a gene. CDR3 length: 14 residues. The CDR3 region is CASSPGTGDQPQHF. The DNA of the CDR3 is TGCGCCAGCAGCCCAGGGACAGGGGATCAGCCCCAGCATTTT.

The chain joins TRBV28 to TRBJ2-7; weak D call: TRBD1 (5 bases). V lost 4 bases to trimming and J lost 4 bases, with 14 bases between them. Germline CDR1 and CDR2: MDHEN and SYDVKM. CDR3 size: 14 residues. Here the CDR3 DNA reads TGTGCCAGCAGTTCCCTCGACAGCCTTTACGAGCAGTACTTC. Translated: CASSSLDSLYEQYF.

The genes are TRBV6-4 and TRBJ2-7; TRBD2 matches 14 bases. This CDR3 region has 17 residues. Per the germline V gene, CDR1 is MRHNA and CDR2 is SNTAGT. V shed 7 bases, J shed 3 bases, and the junction held 11 bases outside the gene matches. This chain's CDR3 is CASINSGTSGSGYEQYF. CDR3 bases: TGTGCCAGCATTAATTCCGGGACTAGCGGGAGTGGCTACGAGCAGTACTTC.

This chain links TRBV7-9 with TRBJ2-7; 10 bases are shared with TRBD1. Trimming removed 2 bases from V and 3 bases from J; junction bases left unmatched: 4. This CDR3 is built from 15 residues. Germline V gene lookup returns CDR1 SEHNR and CDR2 FQNEAQ (reference sequence). The CDR3 nucleotides are TGTGCCAGCAGCTTATCTTGGGACAGGGGCTACGAGCAGTACTTC. Translating it yields CASSLSWDRGYEQYF.

V gene TRBV6-6 combines with J gene TRBJ2-7; TRBD1 might be the D (6 bases). Germline lookup yields CDR1 MNHNY and CDR2 SVGAGI (reference sequence). Between the trimmed V and J ends, which lost 4 bases and 3 bases, there was a span of 10 bases. The length of the CDR3 is 13 residues. The CDR3 sequence is CASSSLTGYEQYF. CDR3 bases: TGTGCCAGCAGTTCTTTGACAGGCTACGAGCAGTACTTC.

The gene calls are TRBV19 and TRBJ2-1; 7 bases line up with TRBD2. The germline V gene encodes CDR1 LNHDA and CDR2 SQIVND (reference sequence). Trimming at V came to 7 bases and at J to 8 bases, leaving 14 bases not matched to a gene. The CDR3 has 15 residues. In DNA, the CDR3 is TGTGCCAGTACTCTGCGGAGCGGGACCGGGGATGAGCAGTTCTTC. Amino acids: CASTLRSGTGDEQFF. Based on the CDR3 plus reference TRBV19 and TRBJ2-1, the full variable domain is DGGITQSPKYLFRKEGQNVTLSCEQNLNHDAMYWYRQDPGQGLRLIYYSQIVNDFQKGDIAEGYSVSREKKESFPLTVTSAQKNPTAFYLCASTLRSGTGDEQFFGPGTRLTVL.

V is TRBV6-5 and J is TRBJ1-2; tentative D call: TRBD1 (5 bases). V was trimmed by 5 bases and J by 0 bases, leaving 10 bases between them. Germline CDR1 is MNHEY and CDR2 is SVGAGI. The CDR3 contains 14 residues. This CDR3 is CASSRQSPNYGYTF. DNA of the CDR3: TGTGCCAGCAGTAGACAGAGCCCTAACTATGGCTACACCTTC.

The chain joins TRBV18 to TRBJ1-2; D gene ambiguous. The CDR3 loop spans 13 amino acids. Germline V CDR1 and CDR2: KGHSH, LQKENI. The V gene lost 3 bases and the J gene lost 2 bases, with 7 bases spanning the gap. The chain's CDR3 is CASSPEFNYGYTF. The CDR3 bases are TGTGCCAGCTCACCCGAGTTCAACTATGGCTACACCTTC.

V usage is TRBV5-1 and J usage is TRBJ2-2; 9 bases map to TRBD1. This CDR3 has 18 residues. Germline values: CDR1 SGHRS, CDR2 YFSETQ. Germline trimming cut 2 bases from V and 7 bases from J; bases unmatched to any gene: 15. CDR3 nucleotides: TGCGCCAGCAGCTTCTCCCCGCCGGGACAGGGTTCAGTCGGGGAGCTGTTTTTT. Its protein product is CASSFSPPGQGSVGELFF.

The gene calls are TRBV11-2 and TRBJ1-1, with D unresolved. The CDR3 spans 12 residues. CDR1 and CDR2 from the germline V gene are SGHAT and FQNNGV. The V gene lost 4 bases and the J gene lost 4 bases, with 7 bases spanning the gap. The CDR3 here is CASSSSFTEAFF. The CDR3 DNA reads TGTGCCAGCAGCTCTTCTTTCACTGAAGCTTTCTTT.

V gene TRBV28 combines with J gene TRBJ1-1; TRBD1 agrees at 7 bases. Germline loops: CDR1 MDHEN, CDR2 SYDVKM. The V gene end was trimmed by 1 base and the J gene end by 5 bases; junction bases not matched to a gene: 7. The CDR3 has 15 amino acids. CDR3 residues: CASSLSLRGLTEAFF. In DNA, the CDR3 is TGTGCCAGCAGTTTATCTTTGAGGGGGCTGACTGAAGCTTTCTTT.

The chain is built from TRBV27 and TRBJ1-1; 8 bases line up with TRBD1. With V trimmed by 3 bases and J by 4 bases, 13 bases remained unmatched. Germline V CDR1 and CDR2: MNHEY, SMNVEV (reference sequence). The CDR3 is made up of 17 amino acids. CDR3 protein: CASSFLGQGRTSTEAFF. The CDR3 DNA reads TGTGCCAGCAGTTTCTTAGGACAGGGAAGGACTAGCACTGAAGCTTTCTTT.

J is TRBJ1-2 and V is TRBV28; a possible D gene is TRBD1 (5 bases). CDR3 length: 15 amino acids. In germline, CDR1 is MDHEN, CDR2 SYDVKM. Trimming shortened V by 3 bases and J by 2 bases, and 13 bases separated the two germline ends. CDR3 nucleotides: TGTGCCAGCAGTTTGGGGGGTGGCCGAAACTATGGCTACACCTTC. Its protein is CASSLGGGRNYGYTF.

V is TRBV5-1 and J is TRBJ2-3; D gene ambiguous. This CDR3 region has 12 residues. V was pared by 5 bases and J by 0 bases, with 4 bases between. Germline V CDR1 and CDR2: SGHRS, YFSETQ. The CDR3 spells CASRRSTDTQYF. The CDR3 DNA follows: TGCGCCAGCAGGAGGAGCACAGATACGCAGTATTTT.

The chain combines TRBV28 with TRBJ2-1, with 8 bases lining up with TRBD2. The length of the CDR3 is 16 residues. From germline, CDR1 is MDHEN and CDR2 SYDVKM. V was pared by 6 bases and J by 8 bases, with 15 bases of the junction left unmatched. The CDR3 DNA follows: TGTGCCAGCAGGACAACCGGTCCAGCGGGGGATCATGAGCAGTTCTTC. Its translation is CASRTTGPAGDHEQFF. Supplemented by reference TRBV28 and TRBJ2-1, the full variable domain reads DVKVTQSSRYLVKRTGEKVFLECVQDMDHENMFWYRQDPGLGLRLIYFSYDVKMKEKGDIPEGYSVSREKKERFSLILESASTNQTSMYLCASRTTGPAGDHEQFFGPGTRLTVL.

The V and J genes are TRBV28 and TRBJ1-1; D not resolved. V lost 7 bases, J lost 1 base, and 10 bases lay in between. Germline loops: CDR1 MDHEN, CDR2 SYDVKM. The CDR3 covers 13 residues. This CDR3 reads CASTWRSNTEAFF. The CDR3 DNA is TGTGCCAGCACCTGGAGGTCGAACACTGAAGCTTTCTTT.

The sample holds one count of this clone. The V call is TRBV5-4, the J call TRBJ1-5, with D maybe TRBD1 (5 bases). V was pared by 4 bases and J by 5 bases, with 16 bases between. This CDR3 has 15 amino acids. Per germline, CDR1 SGHNT and CDR2 YYREEE (reference sequence). CDR3 amino acids: CASSPTPGKDQPQHF. Written as DNA, the CDR3 is TGTGCCAGCAGCCCTACCCCAGGGAAGGATCAGCCCCAGCATTTT.

The rearrangement links TRBV5-6 to TRBJ2-5, with TRBD1 matching 11 bases. CDR1 is SGHDT and CDR2 is YYEEEE in the germline V gene. The CDR3 extends over 16 amino acids. V was clipped by 3 bases and J by 2 bases; unmatched bases: 6. The CDR3 region is CASSSFGDRGQETQYF. The CDR3, as DNA: TGTGCCAGCAGCTCGTTCGGGGACAGGGGGCAAGAGACCCAGTACTTC.

The chain couples TRBV7-9 to TRBJ1-1; D not resolved. Trimming left V 3 bases short and J 6 bases short, with 11 bases between. CDR1 and CDR2 (germline): SEHNR, FQNEAQ (reference sequence). This CDR3 is built from 13 residues. The CDR3 loop reads CASSFEVLAEAFF. In DNA form, the CDR3 reads TGTGCCAGCAGCTTTGAGGTGTTGGCTGAAGCTTTCTTT.

A single count supports this clone. The J gene is TRBJ2-5, the V gene TRBV2; 8 bases are shared with TRBD1. The CDR3 has 15 amino acids. V was pared by 6 bases and J by 6 bases, with 12 bases of the junction left unmatched. Per the germline V gene, CDR1 is SNHLY and CDR2 is FYNNEI. Written as DNA, the CDR3 is TGTGCCAGCAGGGCCCAGGGGGCGCAGGGGCAGACCCAGTACTTC. Amino acids: CASRAQGAQGQTQYF.